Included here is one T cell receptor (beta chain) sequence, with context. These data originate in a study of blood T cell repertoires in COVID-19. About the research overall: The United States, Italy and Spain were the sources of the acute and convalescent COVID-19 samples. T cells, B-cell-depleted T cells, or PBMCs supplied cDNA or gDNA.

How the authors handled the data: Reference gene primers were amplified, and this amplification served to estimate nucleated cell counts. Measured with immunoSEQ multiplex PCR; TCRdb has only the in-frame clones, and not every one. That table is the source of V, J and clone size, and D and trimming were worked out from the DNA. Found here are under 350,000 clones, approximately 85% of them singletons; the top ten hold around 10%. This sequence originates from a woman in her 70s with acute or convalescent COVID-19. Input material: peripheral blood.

CDR3 nucleotides: TGTGCCAGCAGCTTCAGGGGCCGTCCTGCTGCTGAAGCTTTCTTT. This codes for CASSFRGRPAAEAFF. The chain is built from TRBV5-8 and TRBJ1-1; D might be TRBD1 (6 bases). Per the germline V gene, CDR1 is SGHTS and CDR2 is YDEGEE. The CDR3 length is 15 residues. Trimming cost V 2 bases and J 6 bases, with 17 bases left between them.